Listed below are T cell receptor beta chains from one sample, sequenced in a study of T cells in Graves' hyperthyroidism and ophthalmopathy. A single record per CDR3 protein comes from TCRdb applying MiXCR to the multiplex PCR reads. Among 400,000 to 500,000 distinct CDR3 sequences listed, approximately 14% were seen once. Sequenced sample: blood. These receptors were taken from a woman between 18 and 30 years old with Graves' hyperthyroidism. Both conserved end residues are part of each CDR3. A D gene is named only where the DNA matches it firmly. Clone size is stated in some rows and not others, as once, few, many or a class when expanded.

V,size,J,D,DNA,CDR3
TRBV7-9,few,TRBJ2-1,TRBD1,TGTGCCAGCAGCCCGAGACAGGGGTCACTCTACAATGAGCAGTTCTTC,CASSPRQGSLYNEQFF
TRBV6-2/TRBV6-3,many,TRBJ1-4,NA,TGTGCCAGCAGACCCGCCCGACAGCCAACTAATGAAAAACTGTTTTTT,CASRPARQPTNEKLFF
TRBV27,few,TRBJ1-2,NA,TGTGCCAGCAGTTTATTCGGGGGCACTAACTATGGCTACACCTTC,CASSLFGGTNYGYTF
TRBV30,few,TRBJ1-2,NA,TGTGCCTGGAGTGTCGCGTTGGGTAACTATGGCTACACCTTC,CAWSVALGNYGYTF
TRBV7-6,many,TRBJ2-7,NA,TGTGCCAGCAGCCAGGCGGCGGGAAGCGTCTACGAGCAGTACTTC,CASSQAAGSVYEQYF
TRBV6-4,NA,TRBJ2-1,TRBD2,TGTGCCAGCAGTGACTTGACTAGCGGGAGAGGTAATGAGCAGTTCTTC,CASSDLTSGRGNEQFF
TRBV19,many,TRBJ1-4,NA,TGTGCCAGTAGTATCGGGCAGCTTAATGAAAAACTGTTTTTT,CASSIGQLNEKLFF
TRBV27,NA,TRBJ1-5,NA,TGTGCCAGCAGTCCCGCCGGACGGTCCAATCAGCCCCAGCATTTT,CASSPAGRSNQPQHF
TRBV7-9,many,TRBJ1-4,TRBD1,TGTGCCAGCAGAACGACAGGGGCTAATGAAAAACTGTTTTTT,CASRTTGANEKLFF
TRBV29-1,many,TRBJ2-1,TRBD1,TGCAGCGTCGCGGGCAGGACAGGGAGGACCTACAATGAGCAGTTCTTC,CSVAGRTGRTYNEQFF
TRBV12-3/TRBV12-4,many,TRBJ2-5,TRBD1,TGTGCCAGCAGTTGGTCGGGACAGGGGGCCTGGGGGACCCAGTACTTC,CASSWSGQGAWGTQYF
TRBV6-1,NA,TRBJ2-1,TRBD2,TGTGCCAGCAGTCTCGTGGCGGGAGGGCCTCTCCCACTCGGTGAGCAGTTCTTC,CASSLVAGGPLPLGEQFF
TRBV12-3/TRBV12-4,NA,TRBJ2-1,TRBD2,TGTGCCAGCAGAGTCTTAGCGGGAGGGCCGGGTAATGAGCAGTTCTTC,CASRVLAGGPGNEQFF
TRBV29-1,NA,TRBJ1-1,NA,TGCAGCGCTCGGGGGGCCCAGGGCACTGAAGCTTTCTTT,CSARGAQGTEAFF
TRBV5-1,many,TRBJ1-6,NA,TGCGCCAGCAGCTTGGAACAGGTCGGTTCACCCCTCCACTTT,CASSLEQVGSPLHF
TRBV7-9,NA,TRBJ2-2,NA,TGTGCCACCGCATATGGGACGGGAAACACCGGGGAGCTGTTTTTT,CATAYGTGNTGELFF
TRBV6-1,few,TRBJ2-3,TRBD2,TGTGCCAGCGGTATTATAGCGGGAGGAGCAACAGATACGCAGTATTTT,CASGIIAGGATDTQYF
TRBV9,many,TRBJ1-1,NA,TGTGCCAGCACCCGGGGAGGACCTGGGGGCACTGAAGCTTTCTTT,CASTRGGPGGTEAFF
TRBV2,many,TRBJ2-6,NA,TGTGCCAGCAGCAGGGTTTCTGGGGCCAACGTCCTGACTTTC,CASSRVSGANVLTF
TRBV28,many,TRBJ1-1,NA,TGTGCCAGCAGCTCCCTGGACGGAGGGGGGACTGAAGCTTTCTTT,CASSSLDGGGTEAFF
TRBV12-3/TRBV12-4,NA,TRBJ2-1,NA,TGTGCCAGCAGTTTGAGCGACAGCAATGAGCAGTTCTTC,CASSLSDSNEQFF
TRBV30,many,TRBJ2-1,NA,TGTGCCTGGAATGGGGTGTCCTACAATGAGCAGTTCTTC,CAWNGVSYNEQFF
TRBV7-9,many,TRBJ2-3,NA,TGTGCCAGCAAAGGGGTCAGGTACGGAGATACGCAGTATTTT,CASKGVRYGDTQYF
TRBV24-1,many,TRBJ2-5,NA,TGTGCCACCAGTGACAGGGGCGCCCAACGGGAGACCCAGTACTTC,CATSDRGAQRETQYF
TRBV5-1,NA,TRBJ1-2,TRBD1,TGCGCCAGCAGCGGGGACAGGCCTGGCTACACCTTC,CASSGDRPGYTF
TRBV6-2/TRBV6-3,many,TRBJ2-7,NA,TGTGCCAGCAGTTACCCGTCCTACGAGCAGTACTTC,CASSYPSYEQYF
TRBV11-3,many,TRBJ1-5,NA,TGTGCCAGCAGCTTAGCCCGGGACGGCGAAGGGGGCAATCAGCCCCAGCATTTT,CASSLARDGEGGNQPQHF
TRBV6-1,NA,TRBJ2-2,NA,TGTGCCAGCAGTGTCGGGAATCAGATCAACACCGGGGAGCTGTTTTTT,CASSVGNQINTGELFF
TRBV29-1,NA,TRBJ2-3,NA,TGCAGCGTTGGACTAAGCGGGAGCACAGATACGCAGTATTTT,CSVGLSGSTDTQYF
TRBV3-1,many,TRBJ2-1,NA,TGTGCCAGCAGCCACCTTCCCCCTACCGGTGGAGAAATACATGAGCAGTTCTTC,CASSHLPPTGGEIHEQFF
TRBV27,many,TRBJ2-6,NA,TGTGCCAGCAGTCTTATGAGGGGAACTGGGGCCAACGTCCTGACTTTC,CASSLMRGTGANVLTF
TRBV11-3,many,TRBJ2-2,TRBD1,TGTGCCAGCAGCCCCCGACAGGGGACCGGGGAGCTGTTTTTT,CASSPRQGTGELFF
TRBV12-3/TRBV12-4,NA,TRBJ2-5,NA,TGTGCCAGCAGGGAGCTCCGGGGAGAGACCCAGTACTTC,CASRELRGETQYF
TRBV5-1,many,TRBJ2-3,NA,TGCGCCAGCAGCTCCCGAGGAGGAGGCTTAGATACGCAGTATTTT,CASSSRGGGLDTQYF
TRBV7-9,many,TRBJ2-5,TRBD2,TGTGCCAGCAGCTTAGATAAACTAGCGGGATGGGAAGAGACCCAGTACTTC,CASSLDKLAGWEETQYF
TRBV6-1,many,TRBJ1-2,NA,TGTGCCAGCAGAAGCGGACAGATAAATGGGGGCTACACCTTC,CASRSGQINGGYTF
TRBV28,NA,TRBJ1-2,TRBD1,TGTGCCAGCAGTGGTAGACAGGGGACTAACTATGGCTACACCTTC,CASSGRQGTNYGYTF
TRBV11-2,many,TRBJ1-1,TRBD1,TGTGCCAGCAGCGCATATCGGGACAGTGACACTGAAGCTTTCTTT,CASSAYRDSDTEAFF
TRBV29-1,NA,TRBJ1-1,TRBD1,TGCAGCGTTGAGATGTCCCGGGACAGGGGGGACACTGAAGCTTTCTTT,CSVEMSRDRGDTEAFF
TRBV19,few,TRBJ2-1,TRBD2,TGTGCCAGTAGTCACGGGACCGGGGGGGATGAGCAGTTCTTC,CASSHGTGGDEQFF
TRBV7-9,NA,TRBJ1-4,NA,TGTGCCAGCACCCCTCTTGGCACAACTAATGAAAAACTGTTTTTT,CASTPLGTTNEKLFF
TRBV7-9,few,TRBJ2-1,NA,TGTGCCAGCAGCTTAGCCCCATTGGATGAGCAGTTCTTC,CASSLAPLDEQFF
TRBV7-8,many,TRBJ2-4,TRBD1,TGTGCCAGCAGCAGCGCCGGGACAGGGGTCAAAAACATTCAGTACTTC,CASSSAGTGVKNIQYF
TRBV29-1,many,TRBJ2-1,TRBD1,TGCAGCGTTGCAGGGGGAAATGAGCAGTTCTTC,CSVAGGNEQFF
TRBV27,many,TRBJ1-1,TRBD1,TGTGCCAGCAGTTTCAACAGGGGCATTGAAGCTTTCTTT,CASSFNRGIEAFF
TRBV6-5,NA,TRBJ1-1,NA,TGTGCCAGCGGTTACTCGCCAGGGTCGTTCACTGAAGCTTTCTTT,CASGYSPGSFTEAFF